These T cell receptor beta chains were read from a single sample in a study of shared clonotypes between healthy human individuals. Clones were read by immunoSEQ multiplex PCR, and TCRdb kept only the in-frame ones, dropping some. The data hold about 550,000 clones, with around 95% observed a single time. The sample comprised naive CD8+ T cells sorted from blood. The receptors stem from a woman in her twenties or thirties in good health. Each CDR3 is given with its conserved first and last residue. D genes are given only for firm matches. The listing skips clone size in some rows; elsewhere it reads once, few, many or a size class.

TRBJ1-2 . TRBD1 TRBV27 18 TGTGCCAGCAGTTTCGGATCGGGACAGGGAGTAGCTAACTATGGCTACACCTTC CASSFGSGQGVANYGYTF
TRBJ2-4 . . TRBV7-2 13 TGTGCCAGCAGCCCTCCGGACCTTAACATTCAGTACTTC CASSPPDLNIQYF
TRBJ2-1 . . TRBV27 14 TGTGCCAGCAGTTTGCAGGGGCCAGCCAATGAGCAGTTCTTC CASSLQGPANEQFF
TRBJ2-7 . . TRBV9 16 TGTGCCAGCAGCGTAGACGGGGGAGCTTCCTCCTACGAGCAGTACTTC CASSVDGGASSYEQYF
TRBJ2-7 once TRBD2 TRBV4-1 15 TGCGCCAGCAGCCTTAGACTAGCGGTGAACTACGAGCAGTACTTC CASSLRLAVNYEQYF
TRBJ2-7 once . TRBV7-9 15 TGTGCCAGCAGCTACTCCATGGGACCCGCCTACGAGCAGTACTTC CASSYSMGPAYEQYF
TRBJ2-1 . . TRBV21-1 18 TGTGCCAGCAGCAAACGGGTTAGCGGGAGCGTATGGCGCTATGAGCAGTTCTTC CASSKRVSGSVWRYEQFF
TRBJ1-2 . . TRBV19 13 TGTGCCAGTTCGTATACGGTGGACTATGGCTACACCTTC CASSYTVDYGYTF
TRBJ1-1 . . TRBV7-6 14 TGTGCCAGCAGCCCGACAGAAATGAACACTGAAGCTTTCTTT CASSPTEMNTEAFF
TRBJ2-1 . TRBD2 TRBV19 13 TGTGCCAGTGGACTAGCGGGATACAATGAGCAGTTCTTC CASGLAGYNEQFF
TRBJ2-1 . . TRBV28 12 TGTGCCAGCAGATTTCTTGATTTTGAGCAGTTCTTC CASRFLDFEQFF
TRBJ2-1 . TRBD2 TRBV28 14 TGTGCCAGCATCAGTAGCGGGAGCTACAATGAGCAGTTCTTC CASISSGSYNEQFF
TRBJ1-5 . TRBD1 TRBV7-8 16 TGTGCCAGCAGCGAAGAATTCGGACAGGGGCATCAGCCCCAGCATTTT CASSEEFGQGHQPQHF
TRBJ1-3 . . TRBV28 13 TGTGCCAGCGGGGCCGGGACAGGAAACACCATATATTTT CASGAGTGNTIYF
TRBJ1-5 once . TRBV9 18 TGTGCCAGCAGCGTAGGGGCCAGAGGCCACCATAGCAATCAGCCCCAGCATTTT CASSVGARGHHSNQPQHF
TRBJ2-7 . . TRBV4-2 15 TGTGCCAGCAGCCAAGATCTGGGTTCACTCTACGAGCAGTACTTC CASSQDLGSLYEQYF
TRBJ2-1 . . TRBV2 15 TGTGCCAGCGTTGGAGAGCGGGTAACCTACAATGAGCAGTTCTTC CASVGERVTYNEQFF
TRBJ2-5 . TRBD2 TRBV6-1 11 TGTGCCAGCAGTGTCAGCGGGGAACAGTACTTC CASSVSGEQYF
TRBJ2-5 . TRBD1 TRBV5-1 14 TGCGCCAGCAGCTTGGAACAGGGGGCTAAGGCCCAGTACTTC CASSLEQGAKAQYF
TRBJ2-2 . . TRBV9 14 TGTGCCAGCACCCCCGCCCGAAACACCGGGGAGCTGTTTTTT CASTPARNTGELFF
TRBJ1-1 . . TRBV6-6 12 TGTGCCAGCTTGGGGGGGCGAACTGAAGCTTTCTTT CASLGGRTEAFF
TRBJ1-1 . TRBD1 TRBV5-1 14 TGCGCCAGCAGCTTGCAGGGGGCGAACACTGAAGCTTTCTTT CASSLQGANTEAFF
TRBJ2-3 once . TRBV7-2 13 TGTGCCAGCAGCTTACTCCCCCCAGATACGCAGTATTTT CASSLLPPDTQYF
TRBJ1-6 . . TRBV4-1 16 TGCGCCAGCAGCCAACGCCCAGACAGGACAAATTCACCCCTCCACTTT CASSQRPDRTNSPLHF
TRBJ1-3 once . TRBV25-1 18 TGTGCCAGCAGTCCCCAATCGAGACGGACAAGCTCTGGAAACACCATATATTTT CASSPQSRRTSSGNTIYF
TRBJ1-3 . . TRBV7-2 15 TGTGCCAGCAGCTTAGGTCGGTCTTCTGGAAACACCATATATTTT CASSLGRSSGNTIYF
TRBJ2-3 . . TRBV7-3 15 TGTGCCAGCAGCCCAACCCCAGGGGTTCTAGATACGCAGTATTTT CASSPTPGVLDTQYF
TRBJ2-1 . TRBD2 TRBV5-1 18 TGCGCCAGCAGCTTACCCGCGGGAGGCACGAACTCCTACAATGAGCAGTTCTTC CASSLPAGGTNSYNEQFF
TRBJ1-1 . . TRBV29-1 13 TGCAGCGTGTGGGACCTATTGAACACTGAAGCTTTCTTT CSVWDLLNTEAFF
TRBJ2-4 . . TRBV6-7 17 TGTGCCAGCAGTAGCTCCGGGACCGGACCTGCCAAAAACATTCAGTACTTC CASSSSGTGPAKNIQYF
TRBJ2-7 . . TRBV27 13 TGTGCCAGCAGTTTTGTAGGAACCTACGAGCAGTACTTC CASSFVGTYEQYF
TRBJ1-4 . . TRBV28 16 TGTGCCAGCAGTTTACAAGGTCGGGCAACTAATGAAAAACTGTTTTTT CASSLQGRATNEKLFF
TRBJ2-7 once . TRBV29-1 14 TGCAGCGTTCTCGGGGGCACTGGACCCTACGAGCAGTACTTC CSVLGGTGPYEQYF
TRBJ1-1 . . TRBV11-1 13 TGTGCCAGCAGCTTATTGGATAGGGGCGAAGCTTTCTTT CASSLLDRGEAFF
TRBJ1-6 . . TRBV7-3 14 TGTGCCAGCAGCCTCATAATGCATAATTCACCCCTCCACTTT CASSLIMHNSPLHF
TRBJ2-5 . TRBD2 TRBV4-1 16 TGCGCCAGCAGCCATCCACGGACTAGCGCTAAAGAGACCCAGTACTTC CASSHPRTSAKETQYF
TRBJ2-5 . . TRBV19 10 TGTGCCAGTAGCGGGGAGACCCAGTACTTC CASSGETQYF
TRBJ2-7 . . TRBV11-2 14 TGTGCCAGCAGCTTAGTGGGACCTAGCGCCGAGCAGTACTTC CASSLVGPSAEQYF
TRBJ1-2 . . TRBV4-1 16 TGCGCCAGCAGCCAAGACGAACTCATAGCTAACTATGGCTACACCTTC CASSQDELIANYGYTF
TRBJ2-7 . . TRBV5-6 14 TGTGCCAGCAGCTTAGGAAGCTCCTGGTCCGAGCAGTACTTC CASSLGSSWSEQYF
TRBJ2-1 . TRBD2 TRBV15 15 TGTGCCACCAGCAGTAGGACTAGTCTCTACAATGAGCAGTTCTTC CATSSRTSLYNEQFF
TRBJ1-5 . TRBD1 TRBV5-8 15 TGTGCCAGCAGCGTGGGACAGATTAGCAATCAGCCCCAGCATTTT CASSVGQISNQPQHF
TRBJ2-1 . TRBD2 TRBV10-1 17 TGCGCCAGCAGTGATTATCGACTAGCGGGAGGGATGTATGAGCAGTTCTTC CASSDYRLAGGMYEQFF
TRBJ1-2 . . TRBV4-1 12 TGCGCCAGCAGGGGGGAAGCTTATGGCTACACCTTC CASRGEAYGYTF
TRBJ1-4 . . TRBV27 15 TGTGCCAGCAGTTTCTCTACAGGAGTTAATGAAAAACTGTTTTTT CASSFSTGVNEKLFF
TRBJ1-5 . . TRBV19 14 TGTGCCAGTAGTCCGGGACTCGGTTATCAGCCCCAGCATTTT CASSPGLGYQPQHF
TRBJ2-1 . TRBD2 TRBV11-2 12 TGTGCCAGCAGGCACGCTAGCGGGAGAGAGTTCTTC CASRHASGREFF
TRBJ2-7 . . TRBV5-6 12 TGTGCCAGCAGCTTGAAGGGAAACGAGCAGTACTTC CASSLKGNEQYF